Listed below are T cell receptor beta chains from one sample, sequenced in a study of blood T cells in healthy people across ages. TCRdb re-called the 5' RACE reads through MiXCR, storing one row per CDR3 protein. The table records 540,000 or so distinct CDR3 sequences, roughly 28% of them present only once. Sequencing input: blood. The receptors here all came from a woman in her sixties or seventies in good health. CDR3s include the opening cysteine and the closing phenylalanine or tryptophan. The D gene is left open where the match is weak. The size entry is marked missing in some rows and otherwise reads once, few, many or a size class.

clone size,J gene,V gene,D gene,CDR3 DNA,CDR3 protein
.,TRBJ1-6,TRBV20-1,.,TGCAGTGCTAGAGGCAACGACCGAGGGAATTCACCCCTCCACTTT,CSARGNDRGNSPLHF
.,TRBJ2-7,TRBV7-2,TRBD2,TGTGCCAGCAGCTTCACGGTAGCGGGGGGTTCCTACGAGCAGTACTTC,CASSFTVAGGSYEQYF
.,TRBJ2-2,TRBV2,TRBD1,TGTGCCCTTGGGACAGCGAGGAACACCGGGGAGCTGTTTTTT,CALGTARNTGELFF
.,TRBJ1-6,TRBV5-1,.,TGCGCCAGCAGCTTGAGGGAAACAGGGACGAGCTCCTATAATTCACCCCTCCACTTT,CASSLRETGTSSYNSPLHF
.,TRBJ1-1,TRBV5-1,TRBD1,TGCGCCAGCAGCTCCCCTAGACAGGGGCGAGCTGAAGCTTTCTTT,CASSSPRQGRAEAFF
.,TRBJ2-5,TRBV12-3/TRBV12-4,.,TGTGCCAGCAAATTATCTACCGGGGGGACCCAGTACTTC,CASKLSTGGTQYF
few,TRBJ1-5,TRBV4-3,.,TGCGCCAGCAGCTCGAGACAGAATCAGCCCCAGCATTTT,CASSSRQNQPQHF
.,TRBJ1-4,TRBV4-3,TRBD1,TGCGCCAGCAGCCAAGAAGGGACAGGGGTTTTTGAAAAACTGTTTTTT,CASSQEGTGVFEKLFF
.,TRBJ2-1,TRBV12-3/TRBV12-4,.,TGTGCCAGCAGACCGAGCGGCTCCTACAATGAGCAGTTCTTC,CASRPSGSYNEQFF
.,TRBJ1-3,TRBV12-3/TRBV12-4,.,TGTGCCAGCAGTTTAACAGGCTCCCCTGGAAACACCATATATTTT,CASSLTGSPGNTIYF
few,TRBJ2-2,TRBV24-1,TRBD1,TGTGCCACCAGTGCCGGGACAGGGTACACCGGGGAGCTGTTTTTT,CATSAGTGYTGELFF
.,TRBJ1-4,TRBV4-3,.,TGCGCCAGCAGCGAAGGTGGGGGTTTGGATGAAGAACTGCTTTTT,CASSEGGGLDEELLF
few,TRBJ2-6,TRBV14,.,TGTGCCAGCAGCCAAGATCTGGGGCTCCCGACTGGGGCCAACGTCCTGACTTTC,CASSQDLGLPTGANVLTF
few,TRBJ1-2,TRBV19,.,TGTGCCAGTAGTACAGGGGCGCGGGGCTATGGCTACACCTTC,CASSTGARGYGYTF
few,TRBJ1-2,TRBV9,TRBD1,TGTGCCAGCAGCGTCGGAGGGACAGGGCAATATGGCTACACCTTC,CASSVGGTGQYGYTF
.,TRBJ1-2,TRBV7-2,.,TGTGCCAGCAGCTTGGGGGGAGAGGGCGGGTTCTTCTATGGCTACACCTTC,CASSLGGEGGFFYGYTF
.,TRBJ2-7,TRBV7-2,.,TGTGCCAGCAGCTTAGCGGCCGGGGCGGTCGAGCAGTACTTC,CASSLAAGAVEQYF
.,TRBJ2-7,TRBV6-2/TRBV6-3,.,TGTGCCAGCTCGTATTTGACTATAGAGGGGGAGCAGTACTTC,CASSYLTIEGEQYF
few,TRBJ2-4,TRBV5-1,.,TGCGCCAGCTATGCAGGGCGCCATGAGAACATTCAGTACTTC,CASYAGRHENIQYF
few,TRBJ1-1,TRBV5-1,.,TGCGCCAGCAGCTTGTTTGATCAGAACACTGAAGCTTTCTTT,CASSLFDQNTEAFF
few,TRBJ1-2,TRBV21-1,.,TGTGCCAGCAGCAAAGCGCTAGGGCAGGGCCCCTATGGCTACACCTTC,CASSKALGQGPYGYTF
many,TRBJ1-6,TRBV20-1,.,TGCAGTGCTAGTCCGGTGGACACAAAACGGTCACCCCTCCACTTT,CSASPVDTKRSPLHF
few,TRBJ1-2,TRBV5-6,.,TGTGCCAGCAGCTTATACGAGACGGGCCGCAATTATGGCTACACCTTC,CASSLYETGRNYGYTF
.,TRBJ1-5,TRBV6-2/TRBV6-3,TRBD1,TGTGCCAGCAGGCACGACAGGGATCAGCCCCAGCATTTT,CASRHDRDQPQHF
.,TRBJ1-1,TRBV6-1,TRBD1,TGTGCCAGCAGGGGACAGGGCGCTGAAGCTTTCTTT,CASRGQGAEAFF
few,TRBJ1-3,TRBV7-9,.,TGTGCCAGCAGACCTACTCCTTTGGCGTCTGGAAACACCATATATTTT,CASRPTPLASGNTIYF
.,TRBJ2-7,TRBV12-3/TRBV12-4,.,TGTGCCAGCAGTTTCCGCGACCGAGCGTCCTACGAGCAGTACTTC,CASSFRDRASYEQYF
few,TRBJ2-5,TRBV7-9,.,TGTGCCAGCAGCCCTTCGAGCATGTGGGGAAGCGAGACCCAGTACTTC,CASSPSSMWGSETQYF
.,TRBJ2-2,TRBV10-3,.,TGTGCCATCAGTGAAGGGTCCGGGGAGCTGTTTTTT,CAISEGSGELFF
.,TRBJ2-5,TRBV10-3,TRBD2,TGTGCCATCAGTGCCGGACTAGCGGGGGGGAATATCCAAGAGACCCAGTACTTC,CAISAGLAGGNIQETQYF
.,TRBJ2-5,TRBV20-1,.,TGCAGTGCTAGAGCTGTGACCAGTGGCCAAGAGACCCAGTACTTC,CSARAVTSGQETQYF
.,TRBJ2-5,TRBV5-1,.,TGCGCCAGCAGCGGCATCCCCGGGACGAAAGAGACCCAGTACTTC,CASSGIPGTKETQYF
.,TRBJ1-1,TRBV19,.,TGTGCCAGTAGTATTTTAGGACCGCAGAACACTGAAGCTTTCTTT,CASSILGPQNTEAFF
many,TRBJ2-4,TRBV20-1,.,TGCAGTGCTCCCCGGTCCTCCCTAGCCAAAAACATTCAGTACTTC,CSAPRSSLAKNIQYF
.,TRBJ1-1,TRBV12-3/TRBV12-4,.,TGTGCCAGCAGCGGGAGCGGCACTGAAGCTTTCTTT,CASSGSGTEAFF
few,TRBJ1-2,TRBV5-1,.,TGCGCCAGCAGCTTGGCCCCGGGCCCGGGAGGAGATGGCTACACCTTC,CASSLAPGPGGDGYTF
few,TRBJ1-4,TRBV30,.,TGTGCCTGCTCGGGACAAACAAGGGAAAAACTGTTTTTT,CACSGQTREKLFF
.,TRBJ2-3,TRBV9,TRBD2,TGTGCCAGCGGACTGGGAAACAAAAGCGGGAGGCAGTACACAGATACGCAGTATTTT,CASGLGNKSGRQYTDTQYF
.,TRBJ2-7,TRBV29-1,.,TGCAGCGCTACCCAGAGCTCCTACGAGCAGTACTTC,CSATQSSYEQYF
.,TRBJ2-1,TRBV20-1,TRBD2,TGCAGTGCCCACCGACCCCTAGCGGGGGCCTACAATGAGCAGTTCTTC,CSAHRPLAGAYNEQFF
many,TRBJ2-7,TRBV7-2,.,TGTGCCAGCAGCTTAGCTGGGGCAGACTACGAGCAGTACTTC,CASSLAGADYEQYF
many,TRBJ2-1,TRBV24-1,.,TGTGCCACCAGTGACCCTGGGCCCAGCGGGAATGAGCAGTTCTTC,CATSDPGPSGNEQFF
.,TRBJ2-7,TRBV29-1,.,TGCAGCGCCGGGGGCTCGGGGGTGAGAACCTACGAGCAGTACTTC,CSAGGSGVRTYEQYF
.,TRBJ1-6,TRBV28,.,TGTGCCAGCAGTACTCCACAGGGACCACCCCTCCACTTT,CASSTPQGPPLHF
few,TRBJ2-3,TRBV7-2,TRBD2,TGTGCCAGCAGCTCAATAGCGGGGGCGCGCGGCGGCACAGATACGCAGTATTTT,CASSSIAGARGGTDTQYF
.,TRBJ1-1,TRBV24-1,.,TGTGCCACCCATGACGGGAACACCGAAGCTTTCTTT,CATHDGNTEAFF
.,TRBJ2-1,TRBV12-3/TRBV12-4,.,TGTGCCAGCATTGGGAGTTTCGACACGGATGAGCAGTTCTTC,CASIGSFDTDEQFF
.,TRBJ1-4,TRBV5-1,.,TGCGCCACCGCCCTGACAGGAGCAAAAGAAAAACTGTTTTTT,CATALTGAKEKLFF
.,TRBJ1-6,TRBV20-1,TRBD1,TGCAGTGCTAGAGGGACGGGACAGGGGTGGAGTAATTCACCCCTCCACTTT,CSARGTGQGWSNSPLHF
few,TRBJ1-5,TRBV20-1,TRBD1,TGCAGTGCTAGAGCAGGGGGGCGGCGCAATCAGCCCCAGCATTTT,CSARAGGRRNQPQHF
few,TRBJ2-3,TRBV4-1,.,TGCGCCAGCAGCCTCCGGGACCCCAAAGATACGCAGTATTTT,CASSLRDPKDTQYF
.,TRBJ2-1,TRBV5-1,.,TGCGCCAGCCGCAGGTCCCCGAGCTCCTACAATGAGCAGTTCTTC,CASRRSPSSYNEQFF
few,TRBJ1-4,TRBV15,TRBD1,TGTGCCACCAGCACGGGACAGGGGATTGAAAAACTGTTTTTT,CATSTGQGIEKLFF
.,TRBJ1-4,TRBV7-2,TRBD1,TGTGCCAGCAGCCCACAGGGGGGCTTTAATGAAAAACTGTTTTTT,CASSPQGGFNEKLFF
.,TRBJ2-7,TRBV5-1,.,TGCGCCAGCAGCCTGCGGACAGAACCTACGAGCGAGCAGTACTTC,CASSLRTEPTSEQYF
.,TRBJ2-5,TRBV10-3,.,TGTGCCATCAGGGGGGACCGCCAAGAGACCCAGTACTTC,CAIRGDRQETQYF
.,TRBJ1-4,TRBV7-8,.,TGTGCCAGCAGCTTTCTGGGCGGGCGTGGAACTAATGAAAAACTGTTTTTT,CASSFLGGRGTNEKLFF
.,TRBJ2-3,TRBV4-3,.,TGCGCCAGCAGCCAAGAGGGGGTTGGAACAGATACGCAGTATTTT,CASSQEGVGTDTQYF